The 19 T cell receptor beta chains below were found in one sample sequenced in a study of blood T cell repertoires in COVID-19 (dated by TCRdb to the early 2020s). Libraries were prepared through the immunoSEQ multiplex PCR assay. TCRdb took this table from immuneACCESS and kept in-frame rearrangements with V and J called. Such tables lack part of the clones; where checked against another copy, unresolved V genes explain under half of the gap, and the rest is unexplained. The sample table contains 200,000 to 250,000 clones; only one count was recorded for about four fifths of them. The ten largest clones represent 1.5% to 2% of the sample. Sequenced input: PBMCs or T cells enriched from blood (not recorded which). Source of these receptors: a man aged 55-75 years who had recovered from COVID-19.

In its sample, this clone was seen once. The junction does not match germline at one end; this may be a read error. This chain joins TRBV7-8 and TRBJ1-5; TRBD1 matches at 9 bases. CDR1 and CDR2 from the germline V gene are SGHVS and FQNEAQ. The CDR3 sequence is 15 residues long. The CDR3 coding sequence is TGTGCCACCAGCCCCGGGACAGGGACTTTTCAGCCCCAGCATTTT. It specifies CATSPGTGTFQPQHF.

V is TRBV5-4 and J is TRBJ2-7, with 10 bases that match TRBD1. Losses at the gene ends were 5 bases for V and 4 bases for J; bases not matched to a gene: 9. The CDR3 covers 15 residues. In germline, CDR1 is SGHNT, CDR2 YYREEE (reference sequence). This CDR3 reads CASRDGTGDFYEQYF. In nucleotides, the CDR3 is TGTGCCAGCAGGGATGGGACAGGGGACTTTTACGAGCAGTACTTC.

For the CDR3, the DNA is TGTGCCAGCAGCCGGGACAGGGAGTATGGCTACACCTTC. Protein product: CASSRDREYGYTF. The chain has TRBV11-3 and TRBJ1-2, with 9 bases fitting TRBD1. The V segment lost 5 bases and the J segment 5 bases; nucleotides outside the gene matches: 3. Germline-derived CDR1 and CDR2 are SGHNT and YENEEA. The CDR3 length is 13 residues.

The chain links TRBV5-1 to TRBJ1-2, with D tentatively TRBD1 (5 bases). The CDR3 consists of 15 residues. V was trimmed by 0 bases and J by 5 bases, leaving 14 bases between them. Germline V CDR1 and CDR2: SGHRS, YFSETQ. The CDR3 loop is CASSLDRPGHYGYTF. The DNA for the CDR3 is TGCGCCAGCAGCTTGGACAGGCCCGGGCATTATGGCTACACCTTC.

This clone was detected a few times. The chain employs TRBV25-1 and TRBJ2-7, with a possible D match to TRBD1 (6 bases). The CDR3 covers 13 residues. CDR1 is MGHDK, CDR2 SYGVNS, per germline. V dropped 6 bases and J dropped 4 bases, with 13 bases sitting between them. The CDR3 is CASSPQGIYEQYF. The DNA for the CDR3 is TGTGCCAGCAGCCCCCAGGGGATTTACGAGCAGTACTTC.

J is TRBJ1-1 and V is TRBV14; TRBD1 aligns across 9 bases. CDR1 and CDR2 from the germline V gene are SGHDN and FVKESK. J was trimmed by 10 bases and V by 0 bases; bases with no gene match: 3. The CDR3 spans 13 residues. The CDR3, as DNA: TGTGCCAGCAGCCAAGATATGGGACAGGGAGCTTTCTTT. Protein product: CASSQDMGQGAFF.

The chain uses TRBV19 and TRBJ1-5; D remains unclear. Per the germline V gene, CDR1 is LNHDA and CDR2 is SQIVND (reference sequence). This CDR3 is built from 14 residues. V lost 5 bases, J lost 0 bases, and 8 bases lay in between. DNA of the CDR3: TGTGCCAGTAGTTCTCGGTATAGCAATCAGCCCCAGCATTTT. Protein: CASSSRYSNQPQHF.

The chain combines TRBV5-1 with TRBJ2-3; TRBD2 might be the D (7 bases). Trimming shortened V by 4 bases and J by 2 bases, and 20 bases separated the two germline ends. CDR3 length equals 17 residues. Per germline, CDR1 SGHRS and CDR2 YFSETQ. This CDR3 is CASSVEGRGASTDTQYF. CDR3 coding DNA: TGCGCCAGCAGCGTGGAGGGTCGGGGGGCCTCCACAGATACGCAGTATTTT.

CDR3 region: CASSLSAGGYYEQYF. The CDR3 region has the DNA TGTGCCAGCAGCTTATCGGCGGGGGGGTACTACGAGCAGTACTTC. V usage is TRBV7-2 and J usage is TRBJ2-7; TRBD2 matches 9 bases. With 2 bases clipped from V and 3 bases from J, the junction kept 5 bases outside the gene matches. Germline values: CDR1 SGHTA, CDR2 FQGNSA. This CDR3 region has 15 residues.

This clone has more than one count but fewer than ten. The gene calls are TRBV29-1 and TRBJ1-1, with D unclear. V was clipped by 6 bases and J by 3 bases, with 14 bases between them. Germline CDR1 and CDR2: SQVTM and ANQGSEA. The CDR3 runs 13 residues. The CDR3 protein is CSVAPGPYTEAFF. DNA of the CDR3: TGCAGCGTAGCGCCCGGCCCATACACTGAAGCTTTCTTT.

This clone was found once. For the CDR3, the DNA is TGTGCCAGTAGTAGACAGGGGGCGAACAAAAACATTCAGTACTTC. The encoded protein is CASSRQGANKNIQYF. This rearrangement joins TRBV19 to TRBJ2-4, with 10 nucleotides matching TRBD1. CDR3 length: 15 residues. Losses at the gene ends were 4 bases for V and 3 bases for J; bases not matched to a gene: 3. Germline CDR1 and CDR2: LNHDA and SQIVND (reference sequence).

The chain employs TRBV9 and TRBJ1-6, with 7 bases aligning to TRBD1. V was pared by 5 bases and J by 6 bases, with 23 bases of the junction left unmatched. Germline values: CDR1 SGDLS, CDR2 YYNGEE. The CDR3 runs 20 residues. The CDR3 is CASRIPYHPDRDLFNSPLHF. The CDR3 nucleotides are TGTGCCAGCAGAATCCCCTACCACCCCGACAGGGATCTATTTAATTCACCCCTCCACTTT.

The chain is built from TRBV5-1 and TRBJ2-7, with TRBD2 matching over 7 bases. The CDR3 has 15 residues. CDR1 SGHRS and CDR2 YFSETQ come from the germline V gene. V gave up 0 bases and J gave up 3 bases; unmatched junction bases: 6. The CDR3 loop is CASSLEAGTYYEQYF. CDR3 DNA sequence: TGCGCCAGCAGCTTGGAAGCGGGGACCTACTACGAGCAGTACTTC.

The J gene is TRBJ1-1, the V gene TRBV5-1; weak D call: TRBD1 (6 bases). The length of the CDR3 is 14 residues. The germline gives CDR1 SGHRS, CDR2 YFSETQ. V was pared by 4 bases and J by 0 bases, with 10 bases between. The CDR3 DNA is TGCGCCAGCAGCCAGGGGTCCATGAACACTGAAGCTTTCTTT. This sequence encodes CASSQGSMNTEAFF.

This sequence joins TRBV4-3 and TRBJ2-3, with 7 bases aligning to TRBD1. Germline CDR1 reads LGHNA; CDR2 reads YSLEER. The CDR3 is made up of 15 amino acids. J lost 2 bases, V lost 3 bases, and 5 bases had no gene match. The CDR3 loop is CASSHRTGDTDTQYF. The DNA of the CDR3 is TGCGCCAGCAGCCACCGTACAGGGGACACAGATACGCAGTATTTT.

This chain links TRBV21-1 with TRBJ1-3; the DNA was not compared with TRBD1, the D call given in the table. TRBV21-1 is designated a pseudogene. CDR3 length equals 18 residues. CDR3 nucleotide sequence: TGTGCCAGCAGCAAAGAGACGACAGGGGACCACTCTGGAAACACCATATATTTT. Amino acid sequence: CASSKETTGDHSGNTIYF.

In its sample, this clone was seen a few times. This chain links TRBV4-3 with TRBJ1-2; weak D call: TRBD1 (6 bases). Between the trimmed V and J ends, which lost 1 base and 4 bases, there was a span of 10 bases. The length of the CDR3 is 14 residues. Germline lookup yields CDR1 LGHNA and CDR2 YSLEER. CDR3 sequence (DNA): TGCGCCAGCAGCCAAGCGGGACACCTCTATGGCTACACCTTC. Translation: CASSQAGHLYGYTF.

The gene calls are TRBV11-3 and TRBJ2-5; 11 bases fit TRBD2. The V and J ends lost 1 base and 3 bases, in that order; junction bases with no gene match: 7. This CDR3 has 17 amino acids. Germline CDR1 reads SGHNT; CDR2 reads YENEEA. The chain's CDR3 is CASSLVLAGAGEETQYF. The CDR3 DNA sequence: TGTGCCAGCAGCTTAGTACTAGCGGGGGCGGGGGAAGAGACCCAGTACTTC.

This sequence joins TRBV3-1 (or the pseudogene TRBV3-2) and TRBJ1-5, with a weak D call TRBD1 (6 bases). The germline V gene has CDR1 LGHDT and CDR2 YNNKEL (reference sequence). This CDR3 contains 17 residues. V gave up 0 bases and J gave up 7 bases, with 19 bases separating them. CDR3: CASSQDQGPQVWQPQHF. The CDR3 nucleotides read TGTGCCAGCAGCCAAGACCAGGGGCCTCAGGTGTGGCAGCCCCAGCATTTT.